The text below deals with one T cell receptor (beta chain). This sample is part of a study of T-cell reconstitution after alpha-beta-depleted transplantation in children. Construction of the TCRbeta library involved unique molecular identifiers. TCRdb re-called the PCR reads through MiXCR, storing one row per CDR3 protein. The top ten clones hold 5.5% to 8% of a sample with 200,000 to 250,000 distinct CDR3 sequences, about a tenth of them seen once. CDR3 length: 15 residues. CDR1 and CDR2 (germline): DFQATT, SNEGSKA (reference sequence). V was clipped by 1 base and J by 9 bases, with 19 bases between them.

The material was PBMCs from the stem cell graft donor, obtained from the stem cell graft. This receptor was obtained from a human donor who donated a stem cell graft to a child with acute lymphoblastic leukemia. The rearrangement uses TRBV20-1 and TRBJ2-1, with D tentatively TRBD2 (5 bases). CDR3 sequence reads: CSARGQVGGPGEQFF. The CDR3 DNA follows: TGCAGTGCTAGAGGTCAGGTGGGCGGGCCGGGTGAGCAGTTCTTC.